This is a list of T cell receptor beta chains from one sample in a study of blood T cell repertoires in COVID-19. Only in-frame clones appear in the TCRdb table, and some are missing; sequencing was by immunoSEQ multiplex PCR. The sample lists 300,000 or so clones, roughly 90% occurring once. The specimen was PBMCs or T cells enriched from blood (not recorded which). The origin of the receptors is a woman between 45 and 60 years old who had been exposed to COVID-19. Each CDR3 is given with its conserved first and last residue. A D gene is named only where the DNA matches it firmly. Clone sizes are given selectively: once, few, many, or a class where the clone is expanded.

CASSFQFTDTQYF,TGTGCCAGCAGCTTCCAGTTCACAGATACGCAGTATTTT,TRBJ2-3,TRBV7-2,-,-
CASSLTTGTGAGNQPQHF,TGTGCCAGCAGTCTAACCACCGGGACAGGGGCGGGTAATCAGCCCCAGCATTTT,TRBJ1-5,TRBV28,TRBD1,-
CASSVAGGTEAFF,TGTGCCAGCAGTGTAGCAGGCGGCACTGAAGCTTTCTTT,TRBJ1-1,TRBV2,-,few
CASSQSWQGAWQPQHF,TGCGCCAGCAGCCAAAGTTGGCAGGGGGCATGGCAGCCCCAGCATTTT,TRBJ1-5,TRBV4-1,TRBD1,-
CASSPTGHLLEQYF,TGTGCCAGTAGTCCGACGGGACACCTCTTAGAGCAGTACTTC,TRBJ2-7,TRBV19,-,few
CASSLSPGAQRVNSPLHF,TGCGCCAGCAGCCTATCTCCTGGGGCCCAGCGCGTCAATTCACCCCTCCACTTT,TRBJ1-6,TRBV4-1,-,-
CASSSEHSRRLGSPLHF,TGTGCCAGCAGCTCCGAACACTCACGGAGGCTTGGGTCACCCCTCCACTTT,TRBJ1-6,TRBV7-9,-,-
CASSYSNGAAYEQYF,TGTGCCAGCAGTTACTCGAATGGGGCGGCCTACGAGCAGTACTTC,TRBJ2-7,TRBV6-5,-,-
CASSSRLADTQYF,TGTGCCAGCAGCTCCCGACTAGCAGATACGCAGTATTTT,TRBJ2-3,TRBV3-1/TRBV3-2,-,-
CASSRLIWESHSGANVLTF,TGTGCCAGTAGCCGCTTAATCTGGGAGAGCCACTCTGGGGCCAACGTCCTGACTTTC,TRBJ2-6,TRBV19,-,-
CASSRIRGTNEKLFF,TGTGCCAGCAGCCGTATAAGGGGGACTAATGAAAAACTGTTTTTT,TRBJ1-4,TRBV14,-,-
CASSYARQGPYEQYF,TGTGCCAGCAGTTACGCCCGACAGGGCCCCTACGAGCAGTACTTC,TRBJ2-7,TRBV6-5,TRBD1,-
CASSPWRVGGEAFF,TGTGCCAGCAGCCCCTGGAGGGTGGGGGGGGAAGCTTTCTTT,TRBJ1-1,TRBV6-5,-,-
CASSFLDSYGYTF,TGTGCCAGCAGTTTTTTGGACAGCTATGGCTACACCTTC,TRBJ1-2,TRBV28,-,-
CASSPRVHGGIYEQYF,TGTGCCAGCAGCCCTAGAGTTCACGGGGGGATCTACGAGCAGTACTTC,TRBJ2-7,TRBV11-1,TRBD2,-
CASSSRGDRDEQYF,TGTGCCAGCAGCTCAAGAGGGGACAGGGACGAGCAGTACTTC,TRBJ2-7,TRBV13,TRBD1,-
CASSIDRRADF,TGTGCCAGTAGTATAGATAGGCGGGCGGACTTT,TRBJ1-1,TRBV19,-,-
CASSVGHLGSYEQYF,TGTGCCAGTAGTGTTGGACACCTGGGCTCCTACGAGCAGTACTTC,TRBJ2-7,TRBV19,-,-
CASSHGQGGLDTQYF,TGCGCCAGCAGCCACGGACAGGGGGGTCTAGATACGCAGTATTTT,TRBJ2-3,TRBV4-1,TRBD1,once
CASSQDRVATEAFF,TGTGCCAGCAGCCAAGACAGGGTGGCCACTGAAGCTTTCTTT,TRBJ1-1,TRBV4-2,-,-
CAWHRPGQGRNTEAFF,TGTGCCTGGCATCGTCCGGGACAGGGGAGAAACACTGAAGCTTTCTTT,TRBJ1-1,TRBV30,TRBD1,-
CASSSPGQQNTGELFF,TGTGCCAGCAGCTCTCCGGGACAGCAGAACACCGGGGAGCTGTTTTTT,TRBJ2-2,TRBV13,TRBD1,-
CASSSGNAPYEQYF,TGTGCCAGCAGCTCCGGGAACGCTCCCTACGAGCAGTACTTC,TRBJ2-7,TRBV6-2/TRBV6-3,-,-
CASSEAGDRYQPQHF,TGTGCCAGCAGTGAAGCAGGGGACAGATATCAGCCCCAGCATTTT,TRBJ1-5,TRBV2,TRBD1,-
CASSRQGTNTEAFF,TGTGCCAGCAGTCGCCAGGGGACGAACACTGAAGCTTTCTTT,TRBJ1-1,TRBV2,-,-
CASSLVGSQETQYF,TGTGCCAGCAGTTTAGTGGGGAGCCAAGAGACCCAGTACTTC,TRBJ2-5,TRBV27,-,few
CASNVVHEQYF,TGTGCCAGCAATGTCGTCCACGAGCAGTACTTC,TRBJ2-7,TRBV6-5,-,few
CASSFDRGTNEKLFF,TGTGCCAGCAGCTTTGACAGGGGAACTAATGAAAAACTGTTTTTT,TRBJ1-4,TRBV7-8,TRBD1,few
CASSMGTGGNSPLHF,TGTGCCAGTAGTATGGGTACAGGGGGTAATTCACCCCTCCACTTT,TRBJ1-6,TRBV19,TRBD1,-
CASSLASGATGANVLTF,TGTGCCAGCAGCCTCGCTTCCGGAGCTACCGGGGCCAACGTCCTGACTTTC,TRBJ2-6,TRBV7-2,-,-
CASRRDRVGQETQYF,TGTGCCAGCCGCCGGGACAGGGTAGGCCAAGAGACCCAGTACTTC,TRBJ2-5,TRBV6-5,TRBD1,-